This T cell receptor beta chain came from a study of T cell repertoires in cytomegalovirus infection. Overall study context: Shared public TCR beta signatures pointed to both CMV infection and a matching HLA type.

Germline V lookup: CDR1 MNHEY, CDR2 SMNVEV (reference sequence). The CDR3 sequence is 13 residues long. V lost 5 bases, J lost 2 bases, and 9 bases lay in between. Using its own MiXCR run on the reads, TCRdb lists one record per CDR3 protein. The data contain roughly 170,000 distinct CDR3 sequences, roughly a fifth of them singletons. Worth noting for this clonotype: Its antigen is currently unknown.

V usage is TRBV27 and J usage is TRBJ1-2; D gene uncertain. The clonotype comes from a human donor in good health (CMV status not recorded). Some clones in this sample may be carry-over from other donors' samples. Sequencing was performed on CD8+ T cells from cultured PBMCs, taken from culture after CMV antigen stimulation. The CDR3 bases are TGTGCCAGCAGTGGAGGGTTCAACTATGGCTACACCTTC. This encodes CASSGGFNYGYTF.